The 20 T cell receptor beta chains reported below all come from one sample, sequenced in a study. Each CDR3 protein gets one entry after TCRdb re-called the RT-PCR reads with MiXCR. The sample holds around 700,000 distinct CDR3 sequences, 14% seen once. The sequenced material came from memory CD4+ T cells from blood. The receptor set was obtained from a female donor in good health, serving as a healthy control.

This clonotype appeared a few times. The V and J genes are TRBV6-2 or TRBV6-3 and TRBJ2-7; 7 bases align to TRBD1. The V segment lost 0 bases and the J segment 11 bases; nucleotides outside the gene matches: 4. The germline V gene encodes CDR1 MNHEY and CDR2 SVGEGT. The CDR3 contains 12 residues. CDR3 residues: CASSYSSDREYF. The CDR3 DNA follows: TGTGCCAGCAGTTACTCCAGCGACAGGGAGTACTTC.

This clonotype came up a few times. This chain uses TRBV3-1 with TRBJ2-7; D is uncertain. This CDR3 spans 14 amino acids. Germline CDR1 is LGHDT and CDR2 is YNNKEL (reference sequence). V lost 0 bases and J lost 0, with 6 bases in between. CDR3 coding DNA: TGTGCCAGCAGCCAAGACTTGGTCTCCTACGAGCAGTACTTC. This codes for CASSQDLVSYEQYF.

V gene TRBV5-1 combines with J gene TRBJ2-2; 13 bases align to TRBD2. CDR1 SGHRS and CDR2 YFSETQ come from the germline V gene. V gave up 6 bases and J gave up 6 bases; unmatched junction bases: 5. The CDR3 totals 15 residues. The CDR3 region is CASIGLAGVPGELFF. The CDR3, as DNA: TGCGCCAGCATCGGACTAGCGGGAGTACCCGGGGAGCTGTTTTTT.

This sequence joins TRBV29-1 and TRBJ1-1; D may be TRBD1 (5 bases). The CDR3 totals 14 residues. The germline V and J ends were trimmed by 7 bases and 5 bases, with 20 bases remaining between them. Germline assignment: CDR1 SQVTM and CDR2 ANQGSEA. The CDR3 loop is CSGTGTAGSTEAFF. The DNA of the CDR3 is TGCAGCGGTACCGGGACCGCGGGTTCGACTGAAGCTTTCTTT. Full variable domain (missing parts from reference TRBV29-1 and TRBJ1-1): SAVISQKPSRDICQRGTSLTIQCQVDSQVTMMFWYRQQPGQSLTLIATANQGSEATYESGFVIDKFPISRPNLTFSTLTVSNMSPEDSSIYLCSGTGTAGSTEAFFGQGTRLTVV.

The rearrangement links TRBV11-2 to TRBJ2-7, with D possibly TRBD2 on 6 matching bases. The CDR3 length is 15 residues. Germline CDR1 SGHAT, CDR2 FQNNGV. Trimming left V 3 bases short and J 3 bases short, with 15 bases between. The CDR3 coding sequence is TGTGCCAGCAGCTTTCCCGGGGGTACGGGCTACGAGCAGTACTTC. This gives the protein CASSFPGGTGYEQYF.

The chain couples TRBV7-8 to TRBJ2-3, with 11 bases lining up with TRBD2. After removal of 6 bases from V and 5 bases from J, the junction contained 4 bases not matched to a gene. This CDR3 spans 14 amino acids. Per the germline V gene, CDR1 is SGHVS and CDR2 is FQNEAQ. The CDR3 reads CASRTGLAGDTQYF. The CDR3 bases are TGTGCCAGCAGAACCGGACTAGCGGGAGATACGCAGTATTTT.

This clonotype was observed a handful of times. The gene calls are TRBV28 and TRBJ2-7; TRBD2 might be the D (7 bases). The germline CDR1 and CDR2 sequences are MDHEN and SYDVKM. Trimming took off 6 bases at V and 3 bases at J, with 15 bases between the two ends. The length of the CDR3 is 14 residues. CDR3 region: CASSWGGSFYEQYF. DNA of the CDR3: TGTGCCAGCAGCTGGGGGGGCTCCTTCTACGAGCAGTACTTC.

The CDR3 is CASSYSQVRNIEYEQYF. CDR3 sequence (DNA): TGTGCCAGCAGTTACTCGCAAGTAAGAAACATTGAGTACGAGCAGTACTTC. This rearrangement joins TRBV6-6 to TRBJ2-7; D unresolved. V lost 0 bases and J 4 bases, leaving 19 bases between the germline ends. The CDR3 runs to 17 residues. Germline V lookup: CDR1 MNHNY, CDR2 SVGAGI (reference sequence).

CDR3 nucleotides: TGTGCCAGCAGCTACGAGACAGGGGGGAATGAAAAACTGTTTTTT. This gives the protein CASSYETGGNEKLFF. The genes are TRBV7-9 and TRBJ1-4; TRBD1 agrees at 9 bases. Germline V lookup: CDR1 SEHNR, CDR2 FQNEAQ (reference sequence). With V trimmed by 4 bases and J by 5 bases, 5 bases remained unmatched. The CDR3 spans 15 residues.

This clonotype was seen only a few times. At one end, the junction sequence differs from germline, possibly due to a read error. V and J are TRBV7-7 and TRBJ2-5, with D possibly being TRBD1 or TRBD2 (5 bases each). Germline V gene lookup returns CDR1 SSHAT and CDR2 FNYEAQ (reference sequence). CDR3 size: 13 residues. The CDR3 nucleotides read TGTGCTAGCAGCGAGGGGTCTTGGGAGACCCAGTACTTC. Its translation: CASSEGSWETQYF.

This clonotype was detected only a few times. V gene TRBV2 combines with J gene TRBJ2-7, with D possibly being TRBD2 (6 bases). Per germline, CDR1 SNHLY and CDR2 FYNNEI. V was shortened by 4 bases and J by 6 bases, with 16 bases between the two germline ends. This CDR3 has 14 amino acids. The CDR3 DNA follows: TGTGCCAGCAGTGCCGGGACTTGGGAGTTCGAGCAGTACTTC. It yields the protein CASSAGTWEFEQYF.

Regarding this clonotype: This may come from a read error, since a much larger clone is one base off. CDR3 in amino acids: CATSTWGTDTQYF. The CDR3 region has the DNA TGTGCCACCAGCACCTGGGGAACAGATACGCAGTATTTT. The V and J genes are TRBV15 and TRBJ2-3; the D is unclear. V dropped 4 bases and J dropped 3 bases, with 8 bases sitting between them. The CDR3 has 13 residues. Germline V CDR1 and CDR2: LNHNV, YYDKDF (reference sequence). The full variable domain, with the rest looked up from reference TRBV15 and TRBJ2-3, is DAMVIQNPRYQVTQFGKPVTLSCSQTLNHNVMYWYQQKSSQAPKLLFHYYDKDFNNEADTPDNFQSRRPNTSFCFLDIRSPGLGDTAMYLCATSTWGTDTQYFGPGTRLTVL.

This clonotype was observed a handful of times. The chain has TRBV27 and TRBJ1-6; 7 bases agree with TRBD1. The V segment lost 4 bases and the J segment 0 bases; nucleotides outside the gene matches: 6. The germline gives CDR1 MNHEY, CDR2 SMNVEV (reference sequence). CDR3 length: 17 amino acids. This CDR3 reads CASSSGTGVSYNSPLHF. CDR3 DNA: TGTGCCAGCAGTTCCGGAACAGGGGTCTCCTATAATTCACCCCTCCACTTT.

Ten or more counts support this clonotype. This rearrangement joins TRBV12-3 or TRBV12-4 to TRBJ2-5, with 9 bases lining up with TRBD2. This CDR3 region has 15 residues. Trimming removed 7 bases from V and 1 base from J; junction bases left unmatched: 7. CDR3 sequence: CASTEAGGFQETQYF. The CDR3 DNA sequence: TGTGCCAGCACCGAAGCGGGAGGCTTCCAAGAGACCCAGTACTTC.

The sample holds many counts of this clonotype. This chain links TRBV4-1 with TRBJ1-5; 9 bases are shared with TRBD1. Germline V gene data show CDR1 as MGHRA and CDR2 as YSYEKL. The CDR3 has 18 amino acids. After removal of 6 bases from V and 2 bases from J, the junction contained 14 bases not matched to a gene. In DNA, the CDR3 is TGCGCCAGCAGACGACAACTGGGGACAGGGACGGGCAATCAGCCCCAGCATTTT. Protein product: CASRRQLGTGTGNQPQHF.

This clonotype showed up just a few times. The J gene is TRBJ2-7, the V gene TRBV6-2 or TRBV6-3; no reliable D call. The V end was cut by 8 bases, the J end by 3 bases, with 8 bases between. CDR1 and CDR2 from the germline V gene are MNHEY and SVGEGT. CDR3 size: 11 residues. Here the CDR3 reads CASATLYEQYF. The CDR3 coding sequence is TGTGCCAGCGCTACCCTCTACGAGCAGTACTTC.

V and J are TRBV30 and TRBJ2-3; the D is unclear. The V gene lost 0 bases and the J gene lost 6 bases, with 22 bases spanning the gap. CDR1 and CDR2 from the germline V gene are GTSNPN and SVGIG (reference sequence). The CDR3 runs to 17 residues. The CDR3 nucleotides are TGTGCCTGGAGTGTTTCCCTACTCCACGGAATCGGCGATACGCAGTATTTT. Its translation is CAWSVSLLHGIGDTQYF.

A few counts support this clonotype. The rearrangement uses TRBV27 and TRBJ1-2, with D perhaps matching TRBD1 (5 bases). With 5 bases removed from V and 4 bases from J, the gap between germline ends came to 20 bases. The CDR3 spans 16 residues. The germline CDR1 and CDR2 sequences are MNHEY and SMNVEV (reference sequence). The DNA of the CDR3 is TGTGCCAGCAGTCTAAAGGACGCCGGGGGGGGCTATGGCTACACCTTC. Translation: CASSLKDAGGGYGYTF.

This clonotype was counted between two and nine times. This rearrangement joins TRBV6-2 or TRBV6-3 to TRBJ1-2, with TRBD1 identical over 7 bases. Germline lookup yields CDR1 MNHEY and CDR2 SVGEGT. CDR3 length: 12 amino acids. Trimming took 10 bases from V and 2 from J; bases not matched to a gene: 4. The CDR3 nucleotides are TGTGCCACCGGGGGACAGAACTATGGCTACACCTTC. Protein sequence: CATGGQNYGYTF.

The sample holds many counts of this clonotype. The rearrangement joins TRBV5-1 to TRBJ2-7; 8 nucleotides align to TRBD1. Trimming removed 4 bases from V and 3 bases from J; junction bases left unmatched: 15. Per the germline V gene, CDR1 is SGHRS and CDR2 is YFSETQ. This CDR3 contains 17 residues. DNA for the CDR3: TGCGCCAGCAGCCCTCTTGTGGACAGGGCGGACTACTACGAGCAGTACTTC. This translates into CASSPLVDRADYYEQYF.